The TCR beta chain under discussion was sequenced for a study of T cells after yellow fever vaccination. Whole-study findings and limits: Post-booster reappearance was seen for most primary-vaccination clones (nearly 97% CD4, 88% CD8).

Many counts were recorded for this clonotype. The germline V gene has CDR1 LNHNV and CDR2 YYDKDF (reference sequence). The CDR3 extends over 15 amino acids. V lost 0 bases to trimming and J lost 4 bases, with 11 bases between them. The authors made TCR cDNA by 5'RACE template switching, adding a universal primer site and UMIs. Via MiXCR, TCRdb re-called the 5' RACE reads, giving one row per CDR3 protein. The sample yields 45,000 to 75,000 distinct CDR3 sequences, 5% to 6.5% seen once. The sequences come from PBMCs, either bulk or a sorted T-cell subset (CD4+, CD8+, memory, or dextramer-sorted; not recorded which), collected on the day of the yellow fever booster vaccination. This clonotype was obtained from a man between 18 and 35 years old who received the YFV17D yellow fever vaccine. The J gene is TRBJ2-3, the V gene TRBV15, with D maybe TRBD1 (7 bases). The CDR3 DNA follows: TGTGCCACCAGCAGAGAGGGCAGGGGGGCAGATACGCAGTATTTT. Its protein is CATSREGRGADTQYF.